This T cell receptor beta chain was found in a study of cytomegalovirus exposure and HLA in healthy donors. The study's findings and limits: Several of the most significant clusters were apparently associated with common viral pathogens in a later analysis.

The PCR ran on 60 Vbeta and 13 Jbeta primers. The table came from immunoSEQ multiplex PCR; TCRdb's copy has only in-frame clones and leaves some out. The sample lists roughly 80,000 clones; under 70% were seen once. Note on this clone: The antigen is unknown.

Trimming cost V 4 bases and J 4 bases; bases outside gene matches: 8. The V gene's germline CDR1 is SNHLY and CDR2 FYNNEI. CDR3 length: 17 amino acids. Source material: PBMCs. The V and J genes are TRBV2 and TRBJ2-1; 12 nucleotides line up with TRBD2. The TCR was taken from a woman aged 45-59 years in good health and CMV-seropositive. In nucleotides, the CDR3 is TGTGCCAGCAGTGCGTTTCAGACTAGCGGGGGTTACAATGAGCAGTTCTTC. Translation: CASSAFQTSGGYNEQFF.